Listed below are T cell receptor beta chains from one sample, sequenced in a study of beta chain features in type 1 diabetes. Here immunoSEQ multiplex PCR was the method, and the copy in TCRdb shows in-frame clones only, minus some. The repertoire holds tens of thousands of clones, with under 55% as singletons. The sequenced sample consisted of Tregs from blood. Source of these receptors: a man aged 25 to 40 with type 1 diabetes. The CDR3 runs from the conserved cysteine through the conserved F or W. Each record gives: V gene, D gene, J gene, clone size, CDR3 DNA, CDR3 protein. D genes are given only for firm matches. Clone size, where shown, is once, few, many, or a class for clones that have expanded.

>TRBV6-1|TRBD1|TRBJ1-2|-
TGTGCCAGCAGATATGGACAGGTAGAGTACACCTTC
CASRYGQVEYTF
>TRBV7-9|-|TRBJ2-2|few
TGTGCCAGCAGCTTATCGGGGGAAGGGGAGCTGTTTTTT
CASSLSGEGELFF
>TRBV5-1|-|TRBJ2-7|-
TGCGCCAGCAGCTCGCCCCCGGACAGCTACGAGCAGTACTTC
CASSSPPDSYEQYF
>TRBV6-1|-|TRBJ1-6|-
TGTGCCAGCAGTGTCAGTAATTCACCCCTCCACTTT
CASSVSNSPLHF
>TRBV19|-|TRBJ1-1|few
TGTGCCAGTAGTATAGACGGGGGGCCAAACACTGAAGCTTTCTTT
CASSIDGGPNTEAFF
>TRBV5-5|-|TRBJ2-7|few
TGTGCCAGCAGTACTGATGGGGGGATTAACGTCTACGAGCAGTACTTC
CASSTDGGINVYEQYF
>TRBV10-3|TRBD1|TRBJ1-1|-
TGTGCCATCAGTGGGCCGGGACAGGCGAACACTGAAGCTTTCTTT
CAISGPGQANTEAFF
>TRBV11-2|TRBD2|TRBJ2-1|-
TGTGCCAGCAGCTTACGTAGGGCGGGAGGACCTTTTAATGAGCAGTTCTTC
CASSLRRAGGPFNEQFF
>TRBV5-1|-|TRBJ2-3|few
TGCGCCAGCACCCAATCAGGAGGGCTGACAGATACGCAGTATTTT
CASTQSGGLTDTQYF
>TRBV7-8|TRBD1|TRBJ2-2|few
TGTGCCAGCAGCAATCCGGACAGGGTGGCTGTCGGGGAGCTGTTTTTT
CASSNPDRVAVGELFF
>TRBV7-8|TRBD1|TRBJ2-7|-
TGTGCCAGCAGCAAAGCCCGGGACAGGGACTCCTACGAGCAGTACTTC
CASSKARDRDSYEQYF
>TRBV27|TRBD1|TRBJ2-7|few
TGTGCCAGCAGTGCCCGGGACAGGGGGAAGTACGAGCAGTACTTC
CASSARDRGKYEQYF
>TRBV7-2|-|TRBJ2-7|-
TGTGCCAGCAGCTTATCGGTAGCGGCCTCCTACGAGCAGTACTTC
CASSLSVAASYEQYF
>TRBV5-1|-|TRBJ1-2|-
TGCGCCAGCAGCTCCCAGGGAACCCTTAACTATGGCTACACCTTC
CASSSQGTLNYGYTF
>TRBV7-9|-|TRBJ2-6|once
TGTGCCAGCAGCTTAGCAGGACAGAGTATCTCTGGGGCCAACGTCCTGACTTTC
CASSLAGQSISGANVLTF
>TRBV5-1|TRBD2|TRBJ2-1|few
TGCGCCAGCAGCCCCTATAGCGGGAGGGACCAGCAGTTCTTC
CASSPYSGRDQQFF
>TRBV7-9|-|TRBJ1-5|-
TGTGCCAGCAGCTTGTGGGCACCTTATAGCAATCAGCCCCAGCATTTT
CASSLWAPYSNQPQHF
>TRBV18|-|TRBJ1-1|-
TGTGCCAGCTCACCAGGGGGCGGCCAATGGGCTTTCTTT
CASSPGGGQWAFF
>TRBV5-1|-|TRBJ2-1|-
TGCGCCAGCAGCTTGGCGACAGGTTCCTACAATGAGCAGTTCTTC
CASSLATGSYNEQFF
>TRBV7-9|-|TRBJ1-2|-
TGTGCCAGCAGCTCCCGCTCTTGGGAGGGGCCAACTAACTATGGCTACACCTTC
CASSSRSWEGPTNYGYTF
>TRBV7-9|TRBD1|TRBJ2-7|-
TGTGCCAGCAGCCCGGGACAGACCTACGAGCAGTACTTC
CASSPGQTYEQYF
>TRBV13|TRBD2|TRBJ2-1|-
TGTGCCAGCAGCTTAGGCGCGGCGGGAGGATACAATGAGCAGTTCTTC
CASSLGAAGGYNEQFF
>TRBV18|-|TRBJ2-1|-
TGTGCCAGCTCACCACCGCAGGGTTCCTCCTACAATGAGCAGTTCTTC
CASSPPQGSSYNEQFF
>TRBV11-2|TRBD2|TRBJ2-1|few
TGTGCCAGCAGCGGTCGAGGGACTAGCAGATACAATGAGCAGTTCTTC
CASSGRGTSRYNEQFF
>TRBV29-1|-|TRBJ2-4|-
TGCAGCGTTGAGGAGGGGGCTGGAAACATTCAGTACTTC
CSVEEGAGNIQYF
>TRBV7-2|-|TRBJ2-7|-
TGTGCCAGCAGCTGGAGGGGGGGGACATCGGCGAACGAGCAGTACTTC
CASSWRGGTSANEQYF
>TRBV7-3|TRBD2|TRBJ2-3|few
TGTGCCAGCAGCTCGAGTAGCGGGAGAATCACAGATACGCAGTATTTT
CASSSSSGRITDTQYF
>TRBV7-3|-|TRBJ2-7|-
TGTGCCAGCAGCTTAGCGGCAGGGGCTGGGTACGAGCAGTACTTC
CASSLAAGAGYEQYF
>TRBV19|TRBD1|TRBJ2-5|-
TGTGCCAGTAGCATGGGACAGTCACAAGAGACCCAGTACTTC
CASSMGQSQETQYF
>TRBV15|-|TRBJ1-4|-
TGTGCCACCAGCAGAGCGGTGATAGAAAAACTGTTTTTT
CATSRAVIEKLFF
>TRBV7-8|TRBD1|TRBJ2-7|once
TGTGCCAGCAGCTTTCCGGGACAGAGCTCCTACGAGCAGTACTTC
CASSFPGQSSYEQYF
>TRBV7-9|TRBD2|TRBJ2-2|few
TGTGCCAGCAGCTCACTAGCGGGAGGGCGGGGCACCGGGGAGCTGTTTTTT
CASSSLAGGRGTGELFF
>TRBV7-2|-|TRBJ2-1|-
TGTGCCAGCAGCTTAGTCTACGGGAGTGGGAATGAGCAGTTCTTC
CASSLVYGSGNEQFF
>TRBV6-5|-|TRBJ2-1|once
TGTGCCAGCAGTTACTCGTCGATGGGGGGAAGGAATGAGCAGTTCTTC
CASSYSSMGGRNEQFF
>TRBV11-1|-|TRBJ2-1|once
TGTGCCAGCAGCCAATGGCTTGCGGGTGGCAATGAGCAGTTCTTC
CASSQWLAGGNEQFF
>TRBV6-5|TRBD1|TRBJ1-1|-
TGTGCCAGCAGTTACCCCGGACAGGGGAAGACTGAAGCTTTCTTT
CASSYPGQGKTEAFF
>TRBV7-3|TRBD2|TRBJ2-1|-
TGTGCCAGCAGCTTGGGGCTAGCGGAGCGTAATGAGCAGTTCTTC
CASSLGLAERNEQFF
>TRBV4-1|TRBD1|TRBJ1-5|few
TGCGCCAGCAGCTCGACAGGGGGAAGTTGGCAGCCCCAGCATTTT
CASSSTGGSWQPQHF
>TRBV6-1|TRBD1|TRBJ1-2|few
TGTGCCAGCAGTGAGGGGACAGGGCGCAACTATGGCTACACCTTC
CASSEGTGRNYGYTF
>TRBV7-8|-|TRBJ2-7|-
TGTGCCAGCAGCTTAGCAGATAGGGGAGAGCAGTACTTC
CASSLADRGEQYF
>TRBV7-2|-|TRBJ2-3|few
TGTGCCAGCAGCTTAGTATACACAGATACGCAGTATTTT
CASSLVYTDTQYF
>TRBV11-1|-|TRBJ2-7|-
TGTGCCAGCAGCTTACGGGAGACGTACGAGCAGTACTTC
CASSLRETYEQYF
>TRBV5-5|TRBD2|TRBJ2-1|-
TGTGCCAGCAGCCGGACTAGCGGGACGTACAATGAGCAGTTCTTC
CASSRTSGTYNEQFF
>TRBV28|-|TRBJ1-5|few
TGTGCCAGCAGTTCCAACGGGGGTGGCAATCAGCCCCAGCATTTT
CASSSNGGGNQPQHF
>TRBV6-5|TRBD1|TRBJ1-1|few
TGTGCCAGCACCTACTTACAGGACAGGGAAGCTTTCTTT
CASTYLQDREAFF
>TRBV28|-|TRBJ1-2|-
TGTGCCAGCAGCCAACGGGACATGGGAAACTATGGCTACACCTTC
CASSQRDMGNYGYTF
>TRBV2|-|TRBJ2-7|-
TGTGCCACCGCGAGCTCCTACGAGCAGTACTTC
CATASSYEQYF
>TRBV19|TRBD2|TRBJ2-3|few
TGTGCCAGTAGTACCGGACTAGCGGGGTCAGGAACGCAGTATTTT
CASSTGLAGSGTQYF
>TRBV28|TRBD1|TRBJ1-1|few
TGTGCCACGCACAGGGGAATGAACACTGAAGCTTTCTTT
CATHRGMNTEAFF
>TRBV2|-|TRBJ1-1|-
TGTGCCAGCAAAGGAGACACTGAAGCTTTCTTT
CASKGDTEAFF
>TRBV29-1|TRBD1|TRBJ2-3|-
TGCAGCGTTGAAGACGGACAGGGCGCAGATACGCAGTATTTT
CSVEDGQGADTQYF
>TRBV6-1|TRBD2|TRBJ2-7|-
TGTGCCAGCAGTGAAGCGACTAGCGGGAGAGGCGAGCAGTACTTC
CASSEATSGRGEQYF
>TRBV18|TRBD1|TRBJ1-5|-
TGTGCCAGCTCACCGGGGACAGCTAATCAGCCCCAGCATTTT
CASSPGTANQPQHF
>TRBV5-1|TRBD1|TRBJ2-5|-
TGCGCCAGCAGTCAGAATACAGGGGGCGTCCAAGAGACCCAGTACTTC
CASSQNTGGVQETQYF
>TRBV5-4|TRBD1|TRBJ1-3|-
TGTGCCAGCAGCGACCGGGACAGGGGCTCTGGAAACACCATATATTTT
CASSDRDRGSGNTIYF
>TRBV5-5|TRBD1|TRBJ1-3|few
TGTGCCAGCAGCTTAAGGACAGGGGGCCTCTCTTATGGAAACACCATATATTTT
CASSLRTGGLSYGNTIYF
>TRBV4-2|-|TRBJ2-2|once
TGTGCCAGCAGCCAACGGACAGGCGGGACATCGAACACCGGGGAGCTGTTTTTT
CASSQRTGGTSNTGELFF